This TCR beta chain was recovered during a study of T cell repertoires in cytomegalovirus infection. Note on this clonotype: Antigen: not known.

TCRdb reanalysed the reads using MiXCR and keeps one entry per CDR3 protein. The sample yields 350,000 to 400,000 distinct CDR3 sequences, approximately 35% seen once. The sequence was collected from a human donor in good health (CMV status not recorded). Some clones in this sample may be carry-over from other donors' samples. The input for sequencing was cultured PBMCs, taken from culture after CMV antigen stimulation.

The CDR3: CASSLDSGGQGLRELFF. CDR3 sequence (DNA): TGTGCCAGCAGCTTAGATTCAGGAGGACAGGGACTTAGGGAGCTGTTTTTT. The V and J genes are TRBV7-2 and TRBJ2-2; 8 bases fit TRBD1. V lost 1 base, J lost 9 bases, and 13 bases stayed unmatched. The CDR3 is 17 residues long. Germline V gene data show CDR1 as SGHTA and CDR2 as FQGNSA.